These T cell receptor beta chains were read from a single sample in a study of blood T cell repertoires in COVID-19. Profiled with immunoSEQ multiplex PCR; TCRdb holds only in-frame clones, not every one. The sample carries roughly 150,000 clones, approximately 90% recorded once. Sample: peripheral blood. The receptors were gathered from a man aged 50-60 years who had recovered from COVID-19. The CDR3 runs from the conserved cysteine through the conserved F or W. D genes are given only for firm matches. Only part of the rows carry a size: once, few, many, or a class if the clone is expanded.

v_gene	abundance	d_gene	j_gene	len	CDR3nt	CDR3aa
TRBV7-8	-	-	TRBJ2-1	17	TGTGCCAGCAGCCCTCAACCCGGGACGGGAGTTTACAATGAGCAGTTCTTC	CASSPQPGTGVYNEQFF
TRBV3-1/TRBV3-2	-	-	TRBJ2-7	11	TGTGCCAGCAGCCAGAGCTACGAGCAGTACTTC	CASSQSYEQYF
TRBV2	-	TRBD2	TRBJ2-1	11	TGTGCGACTAGCACAAACAATGAGCAGTTCTTC	CATSTNNEQFF
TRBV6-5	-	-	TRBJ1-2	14	TGTGCCAGCAGAGGCGGGCCTCCTAACTATGGCTACACCTTC	CASRGGPPNYGYTF
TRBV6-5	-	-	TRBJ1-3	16	TGTGCCAGCAGTTACATCTCGGGGATTTCTGGAAACACCATATATTTT	CASSYISGISGNTIYF
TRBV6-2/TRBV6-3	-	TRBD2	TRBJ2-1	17	TGTGCCAGCAGTTCGGCCGGGACTAGCGGGAGGGTGGCTGAGCAGTTCTTC	CASSSAGTSGRVAEQFF
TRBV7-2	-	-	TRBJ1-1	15	TGTGCCAGCAGCTTAGAGGTGACTGTGAACACTGAAGCTTTCTTT	CASSLEVTVNTEAFF
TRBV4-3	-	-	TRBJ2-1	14	TGCGCCAGCAGCCAAGTTCAGGGGGGTAGTGAGCAGTTCTTC	CASSQVQGGSEQFF
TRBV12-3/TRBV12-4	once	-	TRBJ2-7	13	TGTGCCAGCAGTTTAATGCTAGCTAGGGAGCAGTACTTC	CASSLMLAREQYF
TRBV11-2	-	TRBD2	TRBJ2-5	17	TGTGCCAGCAGCTTAGAGACTAGCGGGGGGGACCAAGAGACCCAGTACTTC	CASSLETSGGDQETQYF
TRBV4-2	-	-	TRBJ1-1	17	TGTGCCAGCAGCCAAGATCTTAGAAGGGGCGTGAACACTGAAGCTTTCTTT	CASSQDLRRGVNTEAFF
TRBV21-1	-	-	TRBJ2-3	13	TGTGCCAGCAGGGGACTAGATACAGATACGCAGTATTTT	CASRGLDTDTQYF
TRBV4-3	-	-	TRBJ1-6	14	TGCGCCAGCAGCCCTACGGGGGTGAGTTCACCCCTCCACTTT	CASSPTGVSSPLHF
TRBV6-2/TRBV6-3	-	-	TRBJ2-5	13	TGTGCCAGCAGTCCCACGGGGAAAAAGACCCAGTACTTC	CASSPTGKKTQYF
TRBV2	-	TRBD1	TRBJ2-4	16	TGTGCCAGCAGCGAATTCCCAGGGGGCCCAAAAAACATTCAGTACTTC	CASSEFPGGPKNIQYF
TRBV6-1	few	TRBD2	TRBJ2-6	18	TGTGCCAGCAGTGAAGCGGGGGGGTCTCACTCTGGGGCCAACGTCCTGACTTTC	CASSEAGGSHSGANVLTF
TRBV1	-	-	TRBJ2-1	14	TGCACCAGCAGCCAACGACTGGAATACAATGAGCAGTTCTTC	CTSSQRLEYNEQFF
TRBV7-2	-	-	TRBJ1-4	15	TGTGCCAGCAGACCCTCAGGGCAGAAGGGTGAAAAACTGTTTTTT	CASRPSGQKGEKLFF
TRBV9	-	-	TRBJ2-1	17	TGTGCCAGTGGGTCCCACGACGGGACTCTGAGATACAATGAGCAGTTCTTC	CASGSHDGTLRYNEQFF
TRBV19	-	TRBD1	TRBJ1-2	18	TGTGCCAGTAGTATTTTCACCCTACCGGGACAGGGGGCGTATGGCTACACCTTC	CASSIFTLPGQGAYGYTF
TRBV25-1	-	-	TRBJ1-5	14	TGTGCCAGCAGTGAGGGGTGGAGGGAGGGAGCCCAGCATTTT	CASSEGWREGAQHF
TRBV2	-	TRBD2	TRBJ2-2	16	TGTGCCAGCAGTGAGACTAGCGGGGGTATCACCGGGGAGCTGTTTTTT	CASSETSGGITGELFF
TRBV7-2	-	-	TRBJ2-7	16	TGTGCCAGCAGCTCCCGCGCGGACAGCCCAACGGGTGAGCAGTACTTC	CASSSRADSPTGEQYF
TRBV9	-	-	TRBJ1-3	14	TGTGCCAGCAGCGCCCGGTCTGCTGGAAACACCATATATTTT	CASSARSAGNTIYF
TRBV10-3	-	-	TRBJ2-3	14	TGTGCCATCAGTGTCGGACAGAACACAGATACGCAGTATTTT	CAISVGQNTDTQYF
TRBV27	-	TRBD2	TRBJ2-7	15	TGTGCCAGCAGTTTAGCGGGAGATGGTCCCTACGAGCAGTACTTC	CASSLAGDGPYEQYF
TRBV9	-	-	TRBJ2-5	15	TGTGCCAGCAGCGTAGTCGAAGGACAGCAAGAGACCCAGTACTTC	CASSVVEGQQETQYF
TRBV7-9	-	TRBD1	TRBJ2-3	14	TGTGCCAGCAGCCGGACAGGGAGCACAGATACGCAGTATTTT	CASSRTGSTDTQYF
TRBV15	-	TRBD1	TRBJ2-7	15	TGTGCCACCAGCAGGATGACGGACAGGGCTAACGAGCAGTACTTC	CATSRMTDRANEQYF